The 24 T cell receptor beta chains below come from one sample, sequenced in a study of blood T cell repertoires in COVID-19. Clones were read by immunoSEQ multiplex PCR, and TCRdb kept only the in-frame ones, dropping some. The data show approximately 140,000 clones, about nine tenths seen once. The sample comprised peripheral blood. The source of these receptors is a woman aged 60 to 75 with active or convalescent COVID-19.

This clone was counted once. This chain's CDR3 is CASSPGLNTEAFF. CDR3 coding DNA: TGTGCCAGCAGCCCGGGACTTAACACTGAAGCTTTCTTT. The chain carries TRBV3-1 (or the pseudogene TRBV3-2) and TRBJ1-1, with D tentatively TRBD1 (5 bases). Trimming removed 4 bases at V and 2 bases at J, with 8 bases between. Germline CDR1 is LGHDT and CDR2 is YNNKEL (reference sequence). The CDR3 spans 13 residues.

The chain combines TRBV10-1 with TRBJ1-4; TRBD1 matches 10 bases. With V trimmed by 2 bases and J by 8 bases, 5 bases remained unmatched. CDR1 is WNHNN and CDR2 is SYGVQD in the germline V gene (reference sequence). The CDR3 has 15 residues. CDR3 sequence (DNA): TGCGCCAGCAGTGAGCCCGGGACAGGGGAAGAAAAACTGTTTTTT. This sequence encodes CASSEPGTGEEKLFF.

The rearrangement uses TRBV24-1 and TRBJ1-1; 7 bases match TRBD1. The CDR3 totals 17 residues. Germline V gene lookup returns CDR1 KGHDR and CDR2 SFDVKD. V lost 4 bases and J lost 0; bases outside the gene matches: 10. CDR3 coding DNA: TGTGCCACCAGTGAGGTAGGGGGCGGGGTTATGAACACTGAAGCTTTCTTT. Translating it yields CATSEVGGGVMNTEAFF.

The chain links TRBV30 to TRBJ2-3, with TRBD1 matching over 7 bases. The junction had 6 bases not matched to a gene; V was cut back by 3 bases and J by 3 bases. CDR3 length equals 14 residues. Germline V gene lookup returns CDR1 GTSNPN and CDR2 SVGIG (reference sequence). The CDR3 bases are TGTGCCTGGAGCCCGGGACAGTTTACAGATACGCAGTATTTT. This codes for CAWSPGQFTDTQYF.

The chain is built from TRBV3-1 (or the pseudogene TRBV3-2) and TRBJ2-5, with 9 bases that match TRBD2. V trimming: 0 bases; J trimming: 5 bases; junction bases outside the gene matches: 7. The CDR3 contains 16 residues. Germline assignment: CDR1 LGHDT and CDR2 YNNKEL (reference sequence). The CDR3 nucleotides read TGTGCCAGCAGCCAAGATCTTGTAGCGGGGGTTGAGACCCAGTACTTC. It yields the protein CASSQDLVAGVETQYF.

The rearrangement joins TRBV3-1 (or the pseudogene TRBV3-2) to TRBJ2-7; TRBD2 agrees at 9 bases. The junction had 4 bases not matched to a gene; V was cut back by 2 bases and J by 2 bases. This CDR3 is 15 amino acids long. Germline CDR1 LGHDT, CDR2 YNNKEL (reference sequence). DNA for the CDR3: TGTGCCAGCAGCCAAAATAGCGGGGGACCCTACGAGCAGTACTTC. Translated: CASSQNSGGPYEQYF.

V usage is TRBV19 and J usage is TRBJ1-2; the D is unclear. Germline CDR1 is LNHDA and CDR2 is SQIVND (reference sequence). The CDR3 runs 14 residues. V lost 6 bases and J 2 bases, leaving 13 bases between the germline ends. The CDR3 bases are TGTGCCAGTAGGGAGGGCATTCCCAACTATGGCTACACCTTC. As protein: CASREGIPNYGYTF.

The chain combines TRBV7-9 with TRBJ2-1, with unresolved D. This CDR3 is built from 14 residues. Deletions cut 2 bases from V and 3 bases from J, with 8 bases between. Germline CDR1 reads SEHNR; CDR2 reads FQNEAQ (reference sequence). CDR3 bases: TGTGCCAGCAGCTTAAGTTATAGCTACAATGAGCAGTTCTTC. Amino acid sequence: CASSLSYSYNEQFF.

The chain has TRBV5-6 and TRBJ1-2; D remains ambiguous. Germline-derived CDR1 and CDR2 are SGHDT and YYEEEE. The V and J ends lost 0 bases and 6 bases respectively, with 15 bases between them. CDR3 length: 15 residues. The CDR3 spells CASSLGLWGDNGYTF. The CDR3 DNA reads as TGTGCCAGCAGCTTGGGTCTTTGGGGAGACAATGGCTACACCTTC.

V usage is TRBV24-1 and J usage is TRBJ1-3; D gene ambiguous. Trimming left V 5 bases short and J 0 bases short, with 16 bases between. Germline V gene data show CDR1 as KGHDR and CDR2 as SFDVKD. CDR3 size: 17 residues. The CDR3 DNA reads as TGTGCCACCAGTGTGTGTGCGTACTCAAACTCTGGAAACACCATATATTTT. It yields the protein CATSVCAYSNSGNTIYF.

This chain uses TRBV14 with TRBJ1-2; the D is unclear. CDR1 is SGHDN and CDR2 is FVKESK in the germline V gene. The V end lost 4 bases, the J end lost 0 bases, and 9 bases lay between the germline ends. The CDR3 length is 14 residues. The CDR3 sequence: CASSPIGANYGYTF. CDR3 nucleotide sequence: TGTGCCAGCAGCCCCATCGGAGCTAACTATGGCTACACCTTC.

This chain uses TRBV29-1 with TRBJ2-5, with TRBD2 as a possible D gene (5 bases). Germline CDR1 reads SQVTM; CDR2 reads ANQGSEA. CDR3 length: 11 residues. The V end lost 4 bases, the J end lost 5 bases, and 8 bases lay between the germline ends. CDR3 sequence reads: CSVGGYETQYF. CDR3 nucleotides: TGCAGCGTTGGAGGGTACGAGACCCAGTACTTC.

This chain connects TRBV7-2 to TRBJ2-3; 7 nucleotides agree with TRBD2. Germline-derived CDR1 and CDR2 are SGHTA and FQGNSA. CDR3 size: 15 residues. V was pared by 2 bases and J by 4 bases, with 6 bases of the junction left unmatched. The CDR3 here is CASSLSAGVSDTQYF. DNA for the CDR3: TGTGCCAGCAGCTTATCTGCGGGGGTTTCAGATACGCAGTATTTT.

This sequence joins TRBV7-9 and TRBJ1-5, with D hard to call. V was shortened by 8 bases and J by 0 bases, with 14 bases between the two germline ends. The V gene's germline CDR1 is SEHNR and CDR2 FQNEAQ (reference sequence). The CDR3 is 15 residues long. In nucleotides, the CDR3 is TGTGCCAGCCAGTCAGGATATAATAGCAATCAGCCCCAGCATTTT. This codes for CASQSGYNSNQPQHF.

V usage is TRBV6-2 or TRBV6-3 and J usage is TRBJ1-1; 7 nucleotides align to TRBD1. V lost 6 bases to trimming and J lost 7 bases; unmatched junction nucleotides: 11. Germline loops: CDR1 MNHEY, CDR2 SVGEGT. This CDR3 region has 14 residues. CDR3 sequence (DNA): TGTGCCAGCAGCCCACGAGGGGGCGTTGATGAAGCTTTCTTT. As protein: CASSPRGGVDEAFF.

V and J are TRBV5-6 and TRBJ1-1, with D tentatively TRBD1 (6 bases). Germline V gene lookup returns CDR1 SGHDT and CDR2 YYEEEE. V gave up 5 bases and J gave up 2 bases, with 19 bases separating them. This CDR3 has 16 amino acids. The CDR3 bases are TGTGCCAGCAGTTCGGACGGGGGGCGAATAAACACTGAAGCTTTCTTT. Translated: CASSSDGGRINTEAFF.

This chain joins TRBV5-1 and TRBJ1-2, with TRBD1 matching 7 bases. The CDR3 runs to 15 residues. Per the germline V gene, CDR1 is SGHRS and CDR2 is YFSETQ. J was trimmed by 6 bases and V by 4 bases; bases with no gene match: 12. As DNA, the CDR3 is TGCGCCAGCAGCCCACCGACAGGGCATTTGGATGGCTACACCTTC. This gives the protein CASSPPTGHLDGYTF.

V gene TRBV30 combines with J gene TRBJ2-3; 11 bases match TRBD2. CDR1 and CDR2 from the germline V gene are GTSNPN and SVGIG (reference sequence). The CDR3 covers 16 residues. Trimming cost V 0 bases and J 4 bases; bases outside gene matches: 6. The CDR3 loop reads CAWSVLAGGWADTQYF. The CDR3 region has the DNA TGTGCCTGGAGTGTATTAGCGGGGGGGTGGGCAGATACGCAGTATTTT.

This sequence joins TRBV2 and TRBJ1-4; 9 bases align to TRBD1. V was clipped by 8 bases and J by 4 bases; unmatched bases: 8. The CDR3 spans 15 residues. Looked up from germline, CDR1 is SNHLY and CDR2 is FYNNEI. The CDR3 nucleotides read TGTGCCAGCGGCGAACAGGGGGCGAGTAATGAAAAACTGTTTTTT. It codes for CASGEQGASNEKLFF.

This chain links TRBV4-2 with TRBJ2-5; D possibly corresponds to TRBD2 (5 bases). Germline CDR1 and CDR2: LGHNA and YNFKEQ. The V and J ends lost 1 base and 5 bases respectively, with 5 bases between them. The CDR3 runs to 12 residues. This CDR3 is CASSQGGETQYF. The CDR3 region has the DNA TGTGCCAGCAGCCAAGGAGGGGAGACCCAGTACTTC.

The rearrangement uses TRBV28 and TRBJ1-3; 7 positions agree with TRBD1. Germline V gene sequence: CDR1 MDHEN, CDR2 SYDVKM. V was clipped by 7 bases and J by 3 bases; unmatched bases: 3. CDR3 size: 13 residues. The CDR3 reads CASIPGGGNTIYF. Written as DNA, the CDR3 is TGTGCCAGCATACCAGGGGGTGGAAACACCATATATTTT.

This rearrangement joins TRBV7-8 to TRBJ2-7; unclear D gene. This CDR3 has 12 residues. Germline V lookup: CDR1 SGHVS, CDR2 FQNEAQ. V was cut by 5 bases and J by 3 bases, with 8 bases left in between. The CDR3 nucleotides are TGTGCCAGCAGCCCCGGAGACTACGAGCAGTACTTC. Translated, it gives CASSPGDYEQYF.

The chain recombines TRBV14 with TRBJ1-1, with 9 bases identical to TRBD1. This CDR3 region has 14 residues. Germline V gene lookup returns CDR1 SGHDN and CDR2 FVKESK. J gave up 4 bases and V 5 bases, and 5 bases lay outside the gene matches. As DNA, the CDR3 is TGTGCCAGCAGCTCACAGGGGGCGCGCACTGAAGCTTTCTTT. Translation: CASSSQGARTEAFF.

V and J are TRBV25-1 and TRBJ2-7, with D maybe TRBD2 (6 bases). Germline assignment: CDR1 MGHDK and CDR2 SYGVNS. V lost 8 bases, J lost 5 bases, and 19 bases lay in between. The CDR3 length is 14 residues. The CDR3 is CASGSGLSGHEQYF. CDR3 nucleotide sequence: TGTGCCAGCGGCTCGGGACTGTCTGGCCACGAGCAGTACTTC.